Listed below are T cell receptor beta chains from one sample, sequenced in a study of T cell responses to AZD1222 COVID-19 vaccine. The protocol was immunoSEQ multiplex PCR, while the TCRdb copy is restricted to in-frame clones and leaves out a portion. The profile shows tens of thousands of clones, 90% of them singletons. The sequencing used peripheral blood, collected on day 0 of AZD1222 vaccination. The source is an adult in good health. Each CDR3 is given with its conserved first and last residue. D genes are given only for firm matches. Rows give clone size only sometimes, using once, few, many, or a class for an expanded clone.

j_gene | d_gene | v_gene | abundance | CDR3nt | CDR3aa
TRBJ1-1 | NA | TRBV12-3/TRBV12-4 | NA | TGTGCCAGCGAAGGGGAGAAAGCTTTCTTT | CASEGEKAFF
TRBJ2-2 | NA | TRBV6-4 | NA | TGTGCCAGCAGTGAGGGGAACACCGGGGAGCTGTTTTTT | CASSEGNTGELFF
TRBJ2-1 | NA | TRBV7-8 | few | TGTGCCAGCAGCCCCAAACTAGTTCGCAATGAGCAGTTCTTC | CASSPKLVRNEQFF
TRBJ1-5 | NA | TRBV5-3 | NA | TGTGCCAGAAGCTTGAAGGGTAAGAATTTAGGGAGCAATCAGCCCCAGCATTTT | CARSLKGKNLGSNQPQHF
TRBJ2-2 | NA | TRBV27 | NA | TGTGCCAGCAGTTTATCTACGGGAGCAGGAACCGGGGAGCTGTTTTTT | CASSLSTGAGTGELFF
TRBJ2-7 | NA | TRBV27 | NA | TGTGCCAGCAGTTTCAGGGCCCCCTACGAGCAGTACTTC | CASSFRAPYEQYF
TRBJ1-5 | NA | TRBV2 | NA | TGTGCCAGCAGAAAAGACAGATATAGCAATCAGCCCCAGCATTTT | CASRKDRYSNQPQHF
TRBJ1-1 | NA | TRBV14 | NA | TGTGCCAGCAGCCAAGATCTTTACCCATTGAACACTGAAGCTTTCTTT | CASSQDLYPLNTEAFF
TRBJ2-7 | TRBD1 | TRBV5-1 | NA | TGCGCCAGCAGCCGGGACAGGGACACCTACGAGCAGTACTTC | CASSRDRDTYEQYF
TRBJ2-1 | TRBD2 | TRBV24-1 | NA | TGTGCCACCAGTGATTCTAGCGGGAGGGCCAACAATGAGCAGTTCTTC | CATSDSSGRANNEQFF
TRBJ1-5 | NA | TRBV28 | NA | TGTGCCAGCAGTTTCTTCAACAGGCTCGGGAGCAATCAGCCCCAGCATTTT | CASSFFNRLGSNQPQHF
TRBJ1-6 | NA | TRBV28 | NA | TGTGCCAGCACGGACGGGAGCTCCTATAATTCACCCCTCCACTTT | CASTDGSSYNSPLHF
TRBJ2-7 | TRBD2 | TRBV13 | NA | TGTGCCAGCAGGGCGCGGGGGGGTACCCACGAGCAGTACTTC | CASRARGGTHEQYF
TRBJ1-1 | NA | TRBV5-8 | NA | TGTGCCAGCAGCTTTGGTCCGAACACTGAAGCTTTCTTT | CASSFGPNTEAFF
TRBJ2-3 | NA | TRBV28 | NA | TGTGCCAGCAGTTATAGGGGACCAACCGGAGATACGCAGTATTTT | CASSYRGPTGDTQYF
TRBJ2-7 | NA | TRBV5-1 | NA | TGCGCCAGCAGCTTGGAAATGGGGAACGAGCAGTACTTC | CASSLEMGNEQYF
TRBJ2-1 | NA | TRBV6-5 | NA | TGTGCCAGCAGCTCCGACAGTGGCGCCTACAATGAGCAGTTCTTC | CASSSDSGAYNEQFF
TRBJ1-5 | NA | TRBV19 | NA | TGTGCCAGTAGTGATCAGGGGCTGGCGGATCAGCCCCAGCATTTT | CASSDQGLADQPQHF
TRBJ2-7 | TRBD1 | TRBV6-5 | NA | TGTGCCAGCAGTTCCGCCGGCGACAGGGGTGGCGAGCAGTACTTC | CASSSAGDRGGEQYF
TRBJ2-1 | NA | TRBV9 | NA | TGTGCCAGCAGCGTAGGTCCCGGAACCTTATACAATGAGCAGTTCTTC | CASSVGPGTLYNEQFF
TRBJ1-3 | NA | TRBV3-1/TRBV3-2 | NA | TGTGCCAGCAGCCAAGAATTCAGGTTTCTTCTAGGAAACACCATATATTTT | CASSQEFRFLLGNTIYF
TRBJ2-1 | NA | TRBV19 | NA | TGTGCCAGTAGTATGACAGCCTACAATGAGCAGTTCTTC | CASSMTAYNEQFF
TRBJ2-7 | TRBD2 | TRBV29-1 | NA | TGCAGCGTGTGGACTAGCGGGGGGCACGAGCAGTACTTC | CSVWTSGGHEQYF
TRBJ1-5 | TRBD1 | TRBV27 | NA | TGTGCCAGCAGTTCTGACAGGGGAGTTAATCAGCCCCAGCATTTT | CASSSDRGVNQPQHF
TRBJ2-5 | NA | TRBV12-3/TRBV12-4 | NA | TGTGCCAGCAGTGCCCCGGAGGGTGAGACCCAGTACTTC | CASSAPEGETQYF
TRBJ1-1 | NA | TRBV5-1 | NA | TGCGCCAGCAGCTCCCTGGGCTGGCCCGAAGCTTTCTTT | CASSSLGWPEAFF
TRBJ2-3 | NA | TRBV28 | NA | TGTGCCAGCACGTGGGGACGCACAGATACGCAGTATTTT | CASTWGRTDTQYF
TRBJ1-2 | NA | TRBV7-9 | once | TGTGCCAGCAGCGAAGGGGGAAAGTATGGCTACACCTTC | CASSEGGKYGYTF
TRBJ2-7 | NA | TRBV5-4 | NA | TGTGCCAGCAGCAGCAATACTGGCCTCTCCTACGAGCAGTACTTC | CASSSNTGLSYEQYF
TRBJ1-2 | NA | TRBV11-2 | NA | TGTGCCAGCAGCCCCCCAAGACGTAGCTATGGCTACACCTTC | CASSPPRRSYGYTF
TRBJ1-2 | TRBD1 | TRBV27 | NA | TGTGCCAGCAGTACACGGACAGGGGGGGACTATGGCTACACCTTC | CASSTRTGGDYGYTF